One and the same sample provided the 5 T cell receptor beta chains below, sequenced in a study of regulatory and conventional T cells in RAG deficiency. TCRdb's copy holds only in-frame clones and misses some; the assay was immunoSEQ multiplex PCR. Of about 46,000 clones listed, approximately 90% are singletons. Conventional CD4+ T cells were sorted from blood as CD25-low CD127-high cells. These records were also assigned to another study, of regulatory T cells. Per that study: The primer mix had 52 TRBV and 13 TRBJ primers.

Sequenced: CD4+ effector T cells sorted from blood. The origin of the receptors is a human donor in good health.

V usage is TRBV6-1 and J usage is TRBJ1-6; tentatively, D is TRBD1 (5 bases). The germline V and J ends were trimmed by 4 bases and 5 bases, with 9 bases remaining between them. The length of the CDR3 is 14 residues. The germline gives CDR1 MNHNS, CDR2 SASEGT. CDR3 DNA: TGTGCCAGCAGTGTCCAAGGGGATAATTCACCCCTCCACTTT. Amino acids: CASSVQGDNSPLHF.

The rearrangement joins TRBV6-4 to TRBJ2-2, with D possibly matching TRBD2 (6 bases). V shed 3 bases and J shed 5 bases, with 13 bases lying between them. Looked up from germline, CDR1 is MRHNA and CDR2 is SNTAGT. This CDR3 is 15 amino acids long. CDR3 nucleotide sequence: TGTGCCAGCAGTGAGAGGGCAGGGAGGACCGGGGAGCTGTTTTTT. Protein: CASSERAGRTGELFF.

The rearrangement joins TRBV30 to TRBJ2-3; D remains ambiguous. The CDR3 totals 11 residues. The germline gives CDR1 GTSNPN, CDR2 SVGIG (reference sequence). The V end lost 0 bases, the J end lost 7 bases, and 5 bases lay between the germline ends. The DNA of the CDR3 is TGTGCCTGGAGTGTAGCAAATACGCAGTATTTT. Translated: CAWSVANTQYF.

V gene TRBV5-1 combines with J gene TRBJ2-5; D is ambiguous. The germline V and J ends were trimmed by 5 bases and 5 bases, with 10 bases remaining between them. This CDR3 region has 12 residues. CDR1 and CDR2 (germline): SGHRS, YFSETQ. The CDR3 sequence: CASRFSAETQYF. DNA of the CDR3: TGCGCCAGCAGATTCTCAGCCGAGACCCAGTACTTC.

V gene TRBV10-1 combines with J gene TRBJ2-1, with D uncertain. V was trimmed by 0 bases and J by 11 bases, leaving 8 bases between them. This CDR3 is built from 12 residues. The germline CDR1 and CDR2 sequences are WNHNN and SYGVQD (reference sequence). This chain's CDR3 is CASSESGGKQFF. The CDR3 nucleotides read TGCGCCAGCAGTGAGTCGGGTGGGAAGCAGTTCTTC.